This T cell receptor beta chain was observed in a study of T cell repertoires in cytomegalovirus infection. Via MiXCR, TCRdb re-called the reads, giving one row per CDR3 protein. Here the sample spans some 600,000 distinct CDR3 sequences, 20% to 25% being singletons. The material sequenced was CD8+ T cells from PBMCs. This TCR came from a human donor in good health (CMV status not recorded). Some clones in this sample may be carry-over from other donors' samples.

The CDR3 DNA reads TGCGCCAGCAGCTTGTCGCCGCGGGACTGGGGTAAGAACGAGCAGTACTTC. It encodes CASSLSPRDWGKNEQYF. V usage is TRBV5-1 and J usage is TRBJ2-7; a possible D gene is TRBD2 (6 bases). This CDR3 is built from 17 residues. The V and J ends lost 1 base and 5 bases respectively, with 22 bases between them. Germline V gives CDR1 SGHRS, CDR2 YFSETQ.